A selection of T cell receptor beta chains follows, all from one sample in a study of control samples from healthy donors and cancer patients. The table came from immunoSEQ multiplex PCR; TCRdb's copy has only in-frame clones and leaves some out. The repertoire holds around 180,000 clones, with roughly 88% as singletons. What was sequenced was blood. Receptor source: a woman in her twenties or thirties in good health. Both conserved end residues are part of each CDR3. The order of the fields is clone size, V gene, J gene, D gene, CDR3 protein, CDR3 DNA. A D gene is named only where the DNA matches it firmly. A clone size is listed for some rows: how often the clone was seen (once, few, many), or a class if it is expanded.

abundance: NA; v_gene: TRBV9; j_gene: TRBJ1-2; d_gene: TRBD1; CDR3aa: CASSIYDRGNYGYTF; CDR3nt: TGTGCCAGCAGCATATACGACAGGGGCAACTATGGCTACACCTTC
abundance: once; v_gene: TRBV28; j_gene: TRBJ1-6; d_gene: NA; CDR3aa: CASRTTLGGRARWNSPLHF; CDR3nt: TGTGCCAGCAGAACGACCCTCGGCGGACGGGCCCGCTGGAATTCACCCCTCCACTTT
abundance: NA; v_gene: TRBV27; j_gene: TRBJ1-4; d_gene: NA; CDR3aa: CASSLSLKGGTELFF; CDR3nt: TGTGCCAGCAGTTTATCCCTGAAGGGAGGGACGGAACTGTTTTTT
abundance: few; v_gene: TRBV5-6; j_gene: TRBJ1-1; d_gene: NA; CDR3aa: CASSLIMERDTEAFF; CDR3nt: TGTGCCAGCAGCTTGATTATGGAGAGGGACACTGAAGCTTTCTTT
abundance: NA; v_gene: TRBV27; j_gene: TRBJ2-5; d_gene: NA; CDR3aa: CASSSASLQETQYF; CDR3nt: TGTGCCAGCAGTTCGGCCAGCCTACAAGAGACCCAGTACTTC
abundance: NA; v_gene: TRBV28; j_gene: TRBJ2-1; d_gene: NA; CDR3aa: CASSRTIYEQFF; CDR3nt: TGTGCCAGCAGCCGGACTATCTATGAGCAGTTCTTC
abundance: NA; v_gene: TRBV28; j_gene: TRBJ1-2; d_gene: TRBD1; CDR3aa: CASTPPGGFGYTF; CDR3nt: TGTGCCAGCACCCCTCCAGGGGGCTTTGGCTACACCTTC
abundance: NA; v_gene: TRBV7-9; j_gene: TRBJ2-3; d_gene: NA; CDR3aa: CASSPRLDPHTQYF; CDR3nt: TGTGCCAGCAGTCCTAGACTGGACCCACATACGCAGTATTTT
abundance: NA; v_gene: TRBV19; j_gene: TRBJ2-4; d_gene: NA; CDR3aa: CASSMGYRSGFTKNIQYF; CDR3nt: TGTGCCAGTAGTATGGGGTATCGTTCAGGTTTTACCAAAAACATTCAGTACTTC
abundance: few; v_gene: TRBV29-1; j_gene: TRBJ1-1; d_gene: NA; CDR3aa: CSVRTQMNTEAFF; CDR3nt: TGCAGCGTTCGTACGCAGATGAACACTGAAGCTTTCTTT
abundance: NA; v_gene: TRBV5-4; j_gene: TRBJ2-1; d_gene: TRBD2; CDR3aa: CASGQRETDEQFF; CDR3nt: TGTGCCAGCGGCCAGCGGGAGACCGATGAGCAGTTCTTC
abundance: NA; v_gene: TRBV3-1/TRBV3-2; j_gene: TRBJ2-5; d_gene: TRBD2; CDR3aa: CASSQSPGRGETQYF; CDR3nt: TGTGCCAGCAGCCAATCCCCAGGGCGGGGGGAGACCCAGTACTTC
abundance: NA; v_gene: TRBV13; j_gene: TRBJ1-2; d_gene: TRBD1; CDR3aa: CASSFRDRAYGYTF; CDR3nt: TGTGCCAGCAGCTTCCGGGACAGGGCCTATGGCTACACCTTC
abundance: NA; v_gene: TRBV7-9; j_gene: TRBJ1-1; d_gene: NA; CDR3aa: CASTPGFNTEAFF; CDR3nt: TGTGCCAGCACCCCAGGGTTTAACACTGAAGCTTTCTTT
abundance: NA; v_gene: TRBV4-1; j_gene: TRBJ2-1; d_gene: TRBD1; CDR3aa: CASSSLRTLDRAPYNEQFF; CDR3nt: TGCGCCAGCAGCTCCCTGCGCACCTTGGACAGGGCCCCCTACAATGAGCAGTTCTTC
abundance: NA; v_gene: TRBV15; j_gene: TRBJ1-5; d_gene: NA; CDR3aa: CATSSFFYRTDDSNQPQHF; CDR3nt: TGTGCCACCAGCAGTTTTTTTTACAGGACAGACGATAGCAATCAGCCCCAGCATTTT
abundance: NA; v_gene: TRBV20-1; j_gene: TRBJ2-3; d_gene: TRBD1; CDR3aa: CSASRTGFRSATDTQYF; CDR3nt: TGCAGTGCTAGTCGGACAGGGTTTAGGAGTGCCACAGATACGCAGTATTTT
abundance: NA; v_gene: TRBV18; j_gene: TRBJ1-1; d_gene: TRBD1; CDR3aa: CASSPSGQGVGVEAFF; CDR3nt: TGTGCCAGCTCACCTTCGGGACAGGGGGTAGGGGTTGAAGCTTTCTTT
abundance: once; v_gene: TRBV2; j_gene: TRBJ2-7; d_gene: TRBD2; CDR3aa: CARRTSGTYEQYF; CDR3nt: TGTGCCAGAAGGACTAGCGGCACCTACGAGCAGTACTTC